A selection of T cell receptor beta chains follows, all from one sample in a study of Graves' ophthalmopathy and Graves' hyperthyroidism. Each CDR3 protein gets one entry after TCRdb re-called the multiplex PCR reads with MiXCR. Of almost 750,000 distinct CDR3 sequences in the sample, about 44% were seen once. Sequenced sample: peripheral blood. These receptors originate from an adult man with Graves' ophthalmopathy. Each CDR3 is given with its conserved first and last residue. A D gene is named only where the DNA matches it firmly. Size tells how often a clone was seen (once, few, many) or the class of an expanded clone, and some rows leave it out.

v_gene: TRBV7-9; abundance: -; d_gene: -; j_gene: TRBJ1-2; CDR3aa: CASSSRTWIIDYGYTF; CDR3nt: TGTGCCAGCAGCTCCCGGACGTGGATTATTGACTATGGCTACACCTTC
v_gene: TRBV2; abundance: -; d_gene: -; j_gene: TRBJ1-3; CDR3aa: CASLGTDGNTIYF; CDR3nt: TGTGCCAGCTTAGGAACAGACGGAAACACCATATATTTT
v_gene: TRBV7-3; abundance: -; d_gene: -; j_gene: TRBJ2-5; CDR3aa: CASSLIGRGGETQYF; CDR3nt: TGTGCCAGCAGCTTAATAGGACGGGGCGGCGAGACCCAGTACTTC
v_gene: TRBV7-9; abundance: many; d_gene: -; j_gene: TRBJ1-1; CDR3aa: CASSLKGGYTEAFF; CDR3nt: TGTGCCAGCAGCTTAAAGGGGGGTTACACTGAAGCTTTCTTT
v_gene: TRBV29-1; abundance: many; d_gene: -; j_gene: TRBJ2-6; CDR3aa: CSVGGPGANVLTF; CDR3nt: TGCAGCGTTGGAGGTCCCGGGGCCAACGTCCTGACTTTC
v_gene: TRBV15; abundance: many; d_gene: -; j_gene: TRBJ1-1; CDR3aa: CATSRDVSLAEAFF; CDR3nt: TGTGCCACCAGCAGAGATGTGAGTCTAGCGGAAGCTTTCTTT
v_gene: TRBV9; abundance: -; d_gene: -; j_gene: TRBJ1-4; CDR3aa: CASSVAGRGEKLFF; CDR3nt: TGTGCCAGCAGCGTGGCAGGGAGAGGTGAAAAACTGTTTTTT
v_gene: TRBV7-2; abundance: many; d_gene: -; j_gene: TRBJ1-6; CDR3aa: CASSSYQGGSPLHF; CDR3nt: TGTGCCAGCAGCTCGTACCAGGGTGGTTCACCCCTCCACTTT
v_gene: TRBV20-1; abundance: many; d_gene: -; j_gene: TRBJ1-1; CDR3aa: CSALMNTEAFF; CDR3nt: TGCAGTGCTCTGATGAACACTGAAGCTTTCTTT
v_gene: TRBV7-9; abundance: many; d_gene: -; j_gene: TRBJ1-2; CDR3aa: CASSSTYRADGYTF; CDR3nt: TGTGCCAGCAGCTCAACATACAGGGCGGACGGCTACACCTTC
v_gene: TRBV28; abundance: -; d_gene: TRBD1; j_gene: TRBJ2-5; CDR3aa: CASSARTGPKYF; CDR3nt: TGTGCCAGCAGTGCCCGGACAGGCCCGAAGTACTTC
v_gene: TRBV25-1; abundance: few; d_gene: -; j_gene: TRBJ1-4; CDR3aa: CAIAGDYEKLFF; CDR3nt: TGTGCCATCGCAGGGGATTATGAAAAACTGTTTTTT
v_gene: TRBV10-3; abundance: -; d_gene: -; j_gene: TRBJ1-1; CDR3aa: CAISEPPGGNTEAFF; CDR3nt: TGTGCCATCAGTGAGCCTCCGGGAGGGAACACTGAAGCTTTCTTT
v_gene: TRBV7-2; abundance: -; d_gene: TRBD1; j_gene: TRBJ1-1; CDR3aa: CASSGTESLNTEAFF; CDR3nt: TGTGCCAGCAGCGGGACAGAATCCTTGAACACTGAAGCTTTCTTT
v_gene: TRBV24-1; abundance: few; d_gene: TRBD1; j_gene: TRBJ2-6; CDR3aa: CASYEGQGASPSGANVLTF; CDR3nt: TGTGCCAGCTACGAGGGCCAGGGGGCGTCCCCCTCTGGGGCCAACGTCCTGACTTTC
v_gene: TRBV19; abundance: many; d_gene: TRBD1; j_gene: TRBJ2-2; CDR3aa: CASSMAGGRELFF; CDR3nt: TGTGCCAGTAGTATGGCAGGGGGTAGGGAGCTGTTTTTT
v_gene: TRBV2; abundance: few; d_gene: -; j_gene: TRBJ1-1; CDR3aa: CASTRSREAFF; CDR3nt: TGTGCCAGCACCAGATCTCGTGAAGCTTTCTTT
v_gene: TRBV7-9; abundance: -; d_gene: -; j_gene: TRBJ2-3; CDR3aa: CASSLAPGDDTQYF; CDR3nt: TGTGCCAGCAGCTTGGCCCCGGGGGACGATACGCAGTATTTT
v_gene: TRBV20-1; abundance: few; d_gene: -; j_gene: TRBJ2-7; CDR3aa: CSAHDKRKTYEQYF; CDR3nt: TGCAGTGCGCACGACAAGCGAAAAACCTACGAGCAGTACTTC
v_gene: TRBV13; abundance: -; d_gene: TRBD1; j_gene: TRBJ1-2; CDR3aa: CASSSTSGQGANGYTF; CDR3nt: TGTGCCAGCAGTTCCACCTCGGGACAGGGGGCGAATGGCTACACCTTC
v_gene: TRBV7-3; abundance: -; d_gene: TRBD2; j_gene: TRBJ2-5; CDR3aa: CASSSSRGGGRETQYF; CDR3nt: TGTGCCAGCAGCTCCTCCCGCGGGGGGGGGCGAGAGACCCAGTACTTC
v_gene: TRBV7-9; abundance: few; d_gene: -; j_gene: TRBJ1-2; CDR3aa: CASSLAGGTRGSSF; CDR3nt: TGTGCCAGCAGCTTAGCTGGTGGGACAAGGGGTTCCTCCTTC
v_gene: TRBV5-1; abundance: many; d_gene: -; j_gene: TRBJ1-1; CDR3aa: CASSTDQATKAFF; CDR3nt: TGCGCCAGCAGCACAGACCAGGCTACTAAAGCTTTCTTT
v_gene: TRBV2; abundance: few; d_gene: -; j_gene: TRBJ1-1; CDR3aa: CASSALRGANTEAFF; CDR3nt: TGTGCCAGCAGTGCCCTCCGGGGGGCGAACACTGAAGCTTTCTTT
v_gene: TRBV29-1; abundance: -; d_gene: TRBD1; j_gene: TRBJ2-2; CDR3aa: CSGRQGAGTGELFF; CDR3nt: TGCAGCGGCCGACAGGGGGCAGGCACCGGGGAGCTGTTTTTT
v_gene: TRBV5-1; abundance: -; d_gene: TRBD1; j_gene: TRBJ1-2; CDR3aa: CASSSGTGEGGYTF; CDR3nt: TGCGCCAGCAGCTCCGGGACAGGCGAGGGGGGCTACACCTTC
v_gene: TRBV5-1; abundance: few; d_gene: TRBD2; j_gene: TRBJ2-7; CDR3aa: CASSGTSGISYEQYF; CDR3nt: TGCGCCAGCAGCGGGACTAGCGGGATCTCCTACGAGCAGTACTTC
v_gene: TRBV25-1; abundance: -; d_gene: TRBD1; j_gene: TRBJ2-2; CDR3aa: CASSLSGQRSNTGELFF; CDR3nt: TGTGCCAGCTCACTCTCGGGACAGCGATCGAACACCGGGGAGCTGTTTTTT
v_gene: TRBV6-4; abundance: few; d_gene: -; j_gene: TRBJ1-2; CDR3aa: CASKRRGPLNYGYTF; CDR3nt: TGTGCCAGCAAAAGACGGGGACCGTTAAACTATGGCTACACCTTC
v_gene: TRBV2; abundance: many; d_gene: -; j_gene: TRBJ1-1; CDR3aa: CASSESENTEAFF; CDR3nt: TGTGCCAGCAGTGAGTCGGAGAACACTGAAGCTTTCTTT
v_gene: TRBV5-6; abundance: many; d_gene: -; j_gene: TRBJ1-5; CDR3aa: CASSLTGEIDQPQHF; CDR3nt: TGTGCCAGCAGCTTGACAGGAGAGATCGATCAGCCCCAGCATTTT
v_gene: TRBV5-1; abundance: few; d_gene: -; j_gene: TRBJ1-6; CDR3aa: CASSGRDNSPLHF; CDR3nt: TGCGCCAGCAGCGGCAGGGATAATTCACCCCTCCACTTT
v_gene: TRBV19; abundance: few; d_gene: TRBD1; j_gene: TRBJ2-2; CDR3aa: CASSPGTGGNTGELFF; CDR3nt: TGTGCCAGTAGTCCCGGGACAGGGGGCAACACCGGGGAGCTGTTTTTT
v_gene: TRBV6-1; abundance: -; d_gene: -; j_gene: TRBJ1-5; CDR3aa: CASSDYTGFNQPQHF; CDR3nt: TGTGCCAGCAGTGATTATACAGGGTTCAATCAGCCCCAGCATTTT
v_gene: TRBV19; abundance: few; d_gene: -; j_gene: TRBJ2-5; CDR3aa: CASSIRGSWETQYF; CDR3nt: TGTGCCAGTAGTATTCGGGGGAGCTGGGAGACCCAGTACTTC
v_gene: TRBV7-2; abundance: -; d_gene: TRBD2; j_gene: TRBJ2-7; CDR3aa: CASSPGRLAGVYEQYF; CDR3nt: TGTGCCAGCTCACCTGGCAGACTAGCGGGAGTCTACGAGCAGTACTTC
v_gene: TRBV7-9; abundance: -; d_gene: -; j_gene: TRBJ2-5; CDR3aa: CASAFRGPTGQETQYF; CDR3nt: TGTGCCAGCGCTTTCCGGGGGCCTACTGGCCAAGAGACCCAGTACTTC
v_gene: TRBV2; abundance: many; d_gene: -; j_gene: TRBJ2-7; CDR3aa: CASRSWGHSYEQYF; CDR3nt: TGTGCCAGCAGGAGTTGGGGGCATTCCTACGAGCAGTACTTC
v_gene: TRBV7-3; abundance: many; d_gene: -; j_gene: TRBJ1-6; CDR3aa: CASSLTGGVNSPLHF; CDR3nt: TGTGCCAGCAGCTTAACTGGAGGGGTTAATTCACCCCTCCACTTT
v_gene: TRBV6-6; abundance: -; d_gene: -; j_gene: TRBJ1-2; CDR3aa: CASSYPRENYGYTF; CDR3nt: TGTGCCAGCAGTTATCCCCGGGAAAATTATGGCTACACCTTC
v_gene: TRBV29-1; abundance: -; d_gene: -; j_gene: TRBJ2-5; CDR3aa: CSRTVETQYF; CDR3nt: TGCAGCCGAACCGTCGAGACCCAGTACTTC